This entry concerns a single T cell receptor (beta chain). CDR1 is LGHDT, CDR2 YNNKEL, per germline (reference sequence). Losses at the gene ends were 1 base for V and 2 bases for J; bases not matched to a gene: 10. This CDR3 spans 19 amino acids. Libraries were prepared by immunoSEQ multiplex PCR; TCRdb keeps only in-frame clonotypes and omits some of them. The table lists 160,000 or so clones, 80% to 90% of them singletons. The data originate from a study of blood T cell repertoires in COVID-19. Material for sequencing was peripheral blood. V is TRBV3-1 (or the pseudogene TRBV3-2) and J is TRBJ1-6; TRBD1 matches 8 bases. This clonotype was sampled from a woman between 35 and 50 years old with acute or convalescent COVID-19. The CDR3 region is CASSQVIQGGYTYNSPLHF. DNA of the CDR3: TGTGCCAGCAGCCAAGTGATACAGGGGGGTTACACCTATAATTCACCCCTCCACTTT.